This T cell receptor beta chain was identified during a study of T cells in Graves' hyperthyroidism and ophthalmopathy (dated by TCRdb to about 2019). With regard to the full study: Peripheral blood samples were taken at initial diagnosis, before any treatment was given. TCR V-J signatures able to tell the groups apart were searched for in a discovery cohort of some 100 patients, of whom approximately 40 had Graves' ophthalmopathy and 55 to 60 had stable Graves' hyperthyroidism. Prospective prediction of ophthalmopathy was tested in an independent validation cohort of some 19 hyperthyroidism patients and 17 patients who later progressed to ophthalmopathy. The 100 or so discovery patients were randomly split 7:3 into training and test sets. In addition, the study compared T-cell repertoires in thyroid tissue and in blood from roughly 6 Graves' hyperthyroidism patients. After sampling, hyperthyroidism patients received methimazole starting at 30 mg daily, and ophthalmopathy patients received high-dose intravenous methylprednisolone. TCR Vbeta CDR3 sequencing of roughly 140 peripheral blood samples (43 ophthalmopathy, roughly 74 hyperthyroidism and roughly 17 progressor patients) is reported in the paper.

A patient counted as having stable Graves' hyperthyroidism if no progression to ophthalmopathy occurred over 18 months of follow-up. Hyperthyroidism patients were newly diagnosed, had a disease duration of under 2 months, and were aged 18 to 65 years. Patients with uncontrolled infections, other autoimmune diseases, pregnancy or lactation were excluded. Diagnoses relied on clinical symptoms, serum thyroxine and TRAb, thyroid ultrasound and orbital computed tomography. Ficoll-Paque density gradient centrifugation was used to isolate PBMCs from around 9.1 ml of fresh peripheral blood. Total RNA was extracted using Trizol reagent, and RNA quality was assessed on an Agilent 2100 Bioanalyzer. TCR beta CDR3 regions were amplified from RNA transcripts. For the first round of RT-PCR on the TCR CDR3, the HTBI primer set was used together with the Qiagen OneStep RT-PCR kit. Libraries were constructed in a second round of multiplex PCR, after which size selection and purification were carried out. The libraries were sequenced on an Illumina HiSeq2000 using paired-end 100 bp reads. Regarding the original processing steps: SOAPnuke was used to process the raw data, removing reads that contained adapters or uncalled bases, had a mean Phred below 15, or lacked an exact match to the constant primer or identifier. High-quality paired reads were merged with COPE v1.2.5, and unique nucleotide sequences were defined as clonotypes. Clonotypes were aligned to IMGT TRBV, TRBD and TRBJ reference segments using MiTCR v1.1. The analysis was restricted to V-J combinations with a frequency above 0.0001, which together covered just over 98% of the repertoires. A TCS score was defined as the ratio of F50 (clonal expansion) to E x V (chaos), with BLOSUM62-based TCRdist applied between CDR3 peptides within each V-J. Welch's t-statistics and random forest reduced around 550 V-J features to about 12, which were used in a naive Bayes classifier (R e1071). TCRdb ran its own pipeline on the public reads, namely fastp trimming at Q25 and MiXCR clone calling, and kept in-frame beta chains. Every entry covers one CDR3 protein and lists the most common genes and DNA from its rows. The V and J calls follow TCRdb's processing rather than the paper's. For this sample the table gives 470,000 or so distinct CDR3 sequences, of which about 20% were detected only once. Around 27% of the sample goes to the ten largest clones.

To note about this clonotype: The antigen it binds to is not known. Per-nucleotide qualities are absent, and no much larger clonotype sits a single base away.

Counted from cysteine to phenylalanine, this CDR3 has 18 amino acids. Of the read, only the CDR3 DNA is kept; its 54 bases are in frame from base 1. CDR1 and CDR2 were assigned from the germline V gene as MNHEY and SVGEGT. V is cut by 0 bases and J by 0 bases, and the space between the germline ends is 17 bases. The study at large found these results: During validation, the model predicted progression to ophthalmopathy a median of around six months ahead of onset, with 70.59% sensitivity and roughly 75% specificity. No statistical method was used to set the sample size in advance, and investigators knew the group allocation. A model built on a 13 V-J signature distinguished ophthalmopathy from stable hyperthyroidism, reaching about 88% sensitivity and about 81% specificity in cross-validation and 80%/75% in testing. Blood samples also contained most of the expanded thyroid clonotypes (frequency above 0.001), which suggests that blood repertoires may reflect thyroid immune responses.

The chain uses TRBV6-2 or TRBV6-3 and TRBJ2-5; the D gene cannot be resolved reliably. The sequence derives from a man between 18 and 29 years old with Graves' hyperthyroidism. Sample: blood. The nucleotide sequence reads TGTGCCAGCAGTTACTCGACGACGTCTATCACGTACCAAGAGACCCAGTACTTC. Its protein is CASSYSTTSITYQETQYF.